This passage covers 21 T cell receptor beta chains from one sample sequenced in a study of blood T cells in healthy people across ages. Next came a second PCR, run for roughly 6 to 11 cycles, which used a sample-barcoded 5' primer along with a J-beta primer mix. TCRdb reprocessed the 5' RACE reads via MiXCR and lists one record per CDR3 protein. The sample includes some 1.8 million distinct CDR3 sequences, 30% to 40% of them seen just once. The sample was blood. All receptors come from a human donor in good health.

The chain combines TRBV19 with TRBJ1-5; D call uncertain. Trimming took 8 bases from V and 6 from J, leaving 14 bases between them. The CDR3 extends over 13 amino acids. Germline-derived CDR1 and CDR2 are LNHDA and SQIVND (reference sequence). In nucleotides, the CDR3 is TGTGCCAGTGCGGTGGAACGGGGTCAGCCCCAGCATTTT. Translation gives CASAVERGQPQHF.

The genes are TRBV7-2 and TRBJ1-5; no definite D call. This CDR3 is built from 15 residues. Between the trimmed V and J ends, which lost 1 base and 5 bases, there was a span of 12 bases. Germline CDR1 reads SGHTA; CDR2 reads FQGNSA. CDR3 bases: TGTGCCAGCAGCTTAGTAGCTTCGAGTTATCAGCCCCAGCATTTT. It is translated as CASSLVASSYQPQHF.

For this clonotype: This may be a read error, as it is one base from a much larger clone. The CDR3 DNA is TGTGTCAGCAGTTCCTTGAACACTGAAGCTTTCTTT. Protein: CVSSSLNTEAFF. This chain uses TRBV27 with TRBJ1-1; D call uncertain. Germline V gene data show CDR1 as MNHEY and CDR2 as SMNVEV (reference sequence). The CDR3 is 12 residues long.

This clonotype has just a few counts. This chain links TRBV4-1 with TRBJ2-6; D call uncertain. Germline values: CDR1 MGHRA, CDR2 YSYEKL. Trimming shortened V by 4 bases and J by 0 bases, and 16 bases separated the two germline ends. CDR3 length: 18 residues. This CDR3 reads CASSRLPKPFSGANVLTF. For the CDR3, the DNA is TGCGCCAGCAGCCGCCTCCCAAAACCCTTCTCTGGGGCCAACGTCCTGACTTTC.

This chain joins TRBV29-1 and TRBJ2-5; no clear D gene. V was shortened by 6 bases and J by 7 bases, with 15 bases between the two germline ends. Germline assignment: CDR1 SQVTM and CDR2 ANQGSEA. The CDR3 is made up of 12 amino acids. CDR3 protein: CSVASQKGTQYF. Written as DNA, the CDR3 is TGCAGCGTGGCCAGCCAAAAAGGGACCCAGTACTTC.

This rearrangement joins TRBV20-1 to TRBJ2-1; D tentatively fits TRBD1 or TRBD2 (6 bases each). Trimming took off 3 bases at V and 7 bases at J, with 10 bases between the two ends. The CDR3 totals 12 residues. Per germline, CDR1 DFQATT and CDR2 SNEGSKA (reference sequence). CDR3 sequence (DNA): TGCAGTGCTAGCGGGGGCCTTAATGAGCAGTTCTTC. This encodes CSASGGLNEQFF.

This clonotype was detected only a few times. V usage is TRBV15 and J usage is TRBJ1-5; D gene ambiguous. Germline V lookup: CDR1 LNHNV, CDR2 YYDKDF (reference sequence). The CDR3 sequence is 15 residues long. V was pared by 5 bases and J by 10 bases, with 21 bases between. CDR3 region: CATSSGRFANQPQHF. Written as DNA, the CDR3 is TGTGCCACCAGCTCCGGCAGGTTCGCCAACCAACCCCAGCATTTT.

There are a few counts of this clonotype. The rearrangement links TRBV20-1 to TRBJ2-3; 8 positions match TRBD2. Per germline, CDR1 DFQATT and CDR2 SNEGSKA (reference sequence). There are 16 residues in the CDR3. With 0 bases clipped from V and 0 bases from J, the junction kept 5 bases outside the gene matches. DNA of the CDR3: TGCAGTGCTAGAGATCGGGGGGGTCCTAGCACAGATACGCAGTATTTT. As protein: CSARDRGGPSTDTQYF.

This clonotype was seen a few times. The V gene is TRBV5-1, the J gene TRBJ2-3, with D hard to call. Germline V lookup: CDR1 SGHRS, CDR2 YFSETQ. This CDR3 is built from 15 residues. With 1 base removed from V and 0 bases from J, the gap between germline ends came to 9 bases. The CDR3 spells CASSLTAPSTDTQYF. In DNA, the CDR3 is TGCGCCAGCAGCTTGACAGCTCCTAGCACAGATACGCAGTATTTT.

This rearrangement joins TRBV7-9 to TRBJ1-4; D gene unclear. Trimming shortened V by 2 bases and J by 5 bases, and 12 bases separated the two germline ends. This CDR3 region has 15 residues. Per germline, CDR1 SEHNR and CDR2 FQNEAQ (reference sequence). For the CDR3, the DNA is TGTGCCAGCAGCTTAATCACCCTAGGGAATGAAAAACTGTTTTTT. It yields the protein CASSLITLGNEKLFF.

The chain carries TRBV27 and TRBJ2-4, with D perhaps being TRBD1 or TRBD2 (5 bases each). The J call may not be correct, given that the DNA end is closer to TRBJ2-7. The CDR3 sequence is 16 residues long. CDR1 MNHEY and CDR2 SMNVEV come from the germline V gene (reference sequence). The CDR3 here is CASSLSPGTSLYEQYF. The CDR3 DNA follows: TGTGCCAGCAGTTTATCACCTGGGACGTCCCTCTACGAGCAGTACTTC.

CDR3 nucleotides: TGTGCCAGCAGCGCGCGCCGGGAAAAACTGTTTTTT. Protein sequence: CASSARREKLFF. The V gene is TRBV11-2, the J gene TRBJ1-4; no clear D. This CDR3 spans 12 amino acids. The ends were cut back, 5 bases at V and 8 bases at J, with 9 bases in the middle. CDR1 and CDR2 (germline): SGHAT, FQNNGV. Together with reference TRBV11-2 and TRBJ1-4, the CDR3 gives the full variable domain: EAGVAQSPRYKIIEKRQSVAFWCNPISGHATLYWYQQILGQGPKLLIQFQNNGVVDDSQLPKDRFSAERLKGVDSTLKIQPAKLEDSAVYLCASSARREKLFFGSGTQLSVL.

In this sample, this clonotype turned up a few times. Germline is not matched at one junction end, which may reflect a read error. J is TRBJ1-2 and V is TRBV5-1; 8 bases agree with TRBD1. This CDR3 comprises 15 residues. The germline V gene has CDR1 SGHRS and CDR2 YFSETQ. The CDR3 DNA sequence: TGTGCCAGCAGCTTAGAAACAGGGGGTGGCTATGGCTACACCTTC. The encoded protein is CASSLETGGGYGYTF. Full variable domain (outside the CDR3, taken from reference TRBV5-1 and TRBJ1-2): KAGVTQTPRYLIKTRGQQVTLSCSPISGHRSVSWYQQTPGQGLQFLFEYFSETQRNKGNFPGRFSGRQFSNSRSEMNVSTLELGDSALYLCASSLETGGGYGYTFGSGTRLTVV.

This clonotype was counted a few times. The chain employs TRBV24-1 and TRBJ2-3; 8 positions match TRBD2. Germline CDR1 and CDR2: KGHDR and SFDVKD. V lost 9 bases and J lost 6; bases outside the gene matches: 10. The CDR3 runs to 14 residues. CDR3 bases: TGTGCCACCTCTAGCGACGGGGGGGCGGATACGCAGTATTTT. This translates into CATSSDGGADTQYF.

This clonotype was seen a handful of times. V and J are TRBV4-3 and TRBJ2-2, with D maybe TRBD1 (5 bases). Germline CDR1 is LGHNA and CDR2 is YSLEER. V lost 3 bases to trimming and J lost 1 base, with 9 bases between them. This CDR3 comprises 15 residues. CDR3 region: CASSHLDRNTGELFF. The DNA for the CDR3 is TGCGCCAGCAGCCACCTAGACAGGAACACCGGGGAGCTGTTTTTT.

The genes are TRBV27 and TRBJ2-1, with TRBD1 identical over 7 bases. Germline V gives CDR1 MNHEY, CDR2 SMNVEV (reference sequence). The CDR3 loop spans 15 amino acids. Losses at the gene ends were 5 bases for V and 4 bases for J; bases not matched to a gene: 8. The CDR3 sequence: CASSPQPTGYNEQFF. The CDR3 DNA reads TGTGCCAGCAGTCCCCAACCGACAGGGTACAATGAGCAGTTCTTC.

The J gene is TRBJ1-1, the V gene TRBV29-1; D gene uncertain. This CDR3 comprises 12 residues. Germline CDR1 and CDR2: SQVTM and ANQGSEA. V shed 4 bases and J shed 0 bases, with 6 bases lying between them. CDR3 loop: CSVADMNTEAFF. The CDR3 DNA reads TGCAGCGTTGCAGACATGAACACTGAAGCTTTCTTT. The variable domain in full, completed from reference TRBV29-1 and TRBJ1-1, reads SAVISQKPSRDICQRGTSLTIQCQVDSQVTMMFWYRQQPGQSLTLIATANQGSEATYESGFVIDKFPISRPNLTFSTLTVSNMSPEDSSIYLCSVADMNTEAFFGQGTRLTVV.

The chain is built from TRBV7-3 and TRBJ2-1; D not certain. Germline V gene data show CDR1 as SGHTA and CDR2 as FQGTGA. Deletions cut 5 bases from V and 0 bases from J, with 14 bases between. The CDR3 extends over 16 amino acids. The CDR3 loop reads CASSPFADRSYNEQFF. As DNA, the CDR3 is TGTGCCAGCAGCCCCTTCGCGGACCGCTCCTACAATGAGCAGTTCTTC. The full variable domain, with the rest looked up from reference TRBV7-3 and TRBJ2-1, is GAGVSQTPSNKVTEKGKYVELRCDPISGHTALYWYRQSLGQGPEFLIYFQGTGAADDSGLPNDRFFAVRPEGSVSTLKIQRTERGDSAVYLCASSPFADRSYNEQFFGPGTRLTVL.

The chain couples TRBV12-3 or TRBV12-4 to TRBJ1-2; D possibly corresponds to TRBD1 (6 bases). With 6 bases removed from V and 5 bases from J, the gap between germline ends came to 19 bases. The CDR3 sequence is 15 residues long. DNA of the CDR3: TGTGCCAGCAGGCGGACAGCATCTAACAGTTATGGCTACACCTTC. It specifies CASRRTASNSYGYTF.

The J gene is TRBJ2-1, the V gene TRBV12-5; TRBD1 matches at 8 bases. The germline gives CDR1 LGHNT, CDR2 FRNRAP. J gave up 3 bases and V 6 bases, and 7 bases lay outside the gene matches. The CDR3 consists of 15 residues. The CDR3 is CASGLTGVLYNEQFF. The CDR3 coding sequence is TGTGCTAGTGGCCTGACAGGGGTCCTCTACAATGAGCAGTTCTTC.

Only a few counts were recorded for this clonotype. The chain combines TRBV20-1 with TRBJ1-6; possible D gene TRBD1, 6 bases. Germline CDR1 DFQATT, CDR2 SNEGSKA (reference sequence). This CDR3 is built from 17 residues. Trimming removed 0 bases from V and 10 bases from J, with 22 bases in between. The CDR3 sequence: CSARDGKYRDIESPLHF. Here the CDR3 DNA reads TGCAGTGCTAGAGATGGGAAGTATCGGGACATAGAATCACCCCTCCACTTT.